One sample yielded the 19 T cell receptor beta chains listed below, sequenced in a study of shared clonotypes between healthy human individuals. Profiled with immunoSEQ multiplex PCR; TCRdb holds only in-frame clones, not every one. Of fewer than 1.6 million clones in the sample, just under 99% were seen once. Sequencing was done on a sample of naive CD4+ T cells sorted from blood. Subset of the sample: CD45RA+ positively selected. Receptors originate from a man between 25 and 39 years old in good health.

This chain links TRBV5-1 with TRBJ1-3; no reliable D call. Germline V gene lookup returns CDR1 SGHRS and CDR2 YFSETQ. V gave up 4 bases and J gave up 0 bases, with 11 bases separating them. This CDR3 is 15 amino acids long. The CDR3 here is CASSVGENSGNTIYF. Here the CDR3 DNA reads TGCGCCAGCAGCGTGGGCGAGAACTCTGGAAACACCATATATTTT.

V is TRBV5-6 and J is TRBJ2-7, with D uncertain. The CDR3 is 15 amino acids. Trimming removed 4 bases from V and 3 bases from J, with 17 bases in between. The germline CDR1 and CDR2 sequences are SGHDT and YYEEEE. The CDR3 here is CASSLRSRYRYEQYF. CDR3 DNA: TGTGCCAGCAGCCTTCGTTCCCGCTACCGCTACGAGCAGTACTTC.

The V gene is TRBV7-2, the J gene TRBJ1-2; tentative D call: TRBD1 (5 bases). This CDR3 contains 15 residues. V dropped 0 bases and J dropped 3 bases, with 11 bases sitting between them. Germline V CDR1 and CDR2: SGHTA, FQGNSA. The CDR3 loop is CASSLAGRGHYGYTF. The DNA for the CDR3 is TGTGCCAGCAGCTTAGCGGGGAGGGGTCACTATGGCTACACCTTC.

V is TRBV6-1 and J is TRBJ1-4, with unresolved D. Germline lookup yields CDR1 MNHNS and CDR2 SASEGT. This CDR3 is built from 12 residues. With 5 bases removed from V and 15 bases from J, the gap between germline ends came to 16 bases. CDR3 protein: CASSSSSLGVFF. The CDR3 DNA is TGTGCCAGCAGTTCAAGCAGTCTCGGGGTGTTTTTT.

The rearrangement uses TRBV21-1 and TRBJ2-1; no DNA check was done on the table's D call, TRBD2. TRBV21-1 is an annotated pseudogene. The CDR3 runs to 13 residues. The CDR3 sequence is CASSNKQGGEQFF. The CDR3 coding sequence is TGTGCCAGCAGCAATAAGCAAGGAGGGGAGCAGTTCTTC.

The chain links TRBV29-1 to TRBJ1-2, with D maybe TRBD1 (5 bases). Germline V gene sequence: CDR1 SQVTM, CDR2 ANQGSEA. The CDR3 sequence is 12 residues long. V lost 6 bases to trimming and J lost 4 bases, with 12 bases between them. CDR3 sequence (DNA): TGCAGCGTCCGCGGGGGTCCCTATGGCTACACCTTC. Its protein is CSVRGGPYGYTF.

V gene TRBV11-3 combines with J gene TRBJ2-7; maybe TRBD1 (6 bases). V lost 9 bases and J lost 3, with 18 bases in between. Germline V gene sequence: CDR1 SGHNT, CDR2 YENEEA. The CDR3 contains 14 residues. The CDR3 spells CARDFRDKLYEQYF. CDR3 coding DNA: TGTGCCAGGGACTTCCGGGACAAGCTCTACGAGCAGTACTTC.

The chain carries TRBV28 and TRBJ2-7; possible D gene TRBD1, 6 bases. Per the germline V gene, CDR1 is MDHEN and CDR2 is SYDVKM. V was trimmed by 7 bases and J by 5 bases, leaving 15 bases between them. The CDR3 is 13 residues long. Here the CDR3 DNA reads TGTGCCAGCATTCCAGCAGGGGCTCACGAGCAGTACTTC. It is translated as CASIPAGAHEQYF.

The CDR3 here is CASSPIGISNQPQHF. DNA of the CDR3: TGCGCCAGCAGCCCCATCGGCATCAGCAATCAGCCCCAGCATTTT. The genes are TRBV5-1 and TRBJ1-5; the D is unclear. V was trimmed by 4 bases and J by 1 base, leaving 12 bases between them. CDR3 length: 15 amino acids. Germline V CDR1 and CDR2: SGHRS, YFSETQ.

The V and J genes are TRBV29-1 and TRBJ1-2; D might be TRBD1 (5 bases). V was trimmed by 2 bases and J by 8 bases, leaving 18 bases between them. The CDR3 is 14 amino acids. Germline V gives CDR1 SQVTM, CDR2 ANQGSEA. CDR3 loop: CSVETGLPVKGYTF. In DNA, the CDR3 is TGCAGCGTTGAAACGGGACTGCCAGTGAAAGGCTACACCTTC. The entire variable domain, with the rest obtained from reference TRBV29-1 and TRBJ1-2, is as follows: SAVISQKPSRDICQRGTSLTIQCQVDSQVTMMFWYRQQPGQSLTLIATANQGSEATYESGFVIDKFPISRPNLTFSTLTVSNMSPEDSSIYLCSVETGLPVKGYTFGSGTRLTVV.

The chain has TRBV9 and TRBJ2-6; D unclear. Trimming removed 4 bases at V and 0 bases at J, with 5 bases between. Germline V CDR1 and CDR2: SGDLS, YYNGEE. The CDR3 has 14 amino acids. The CDR3 loop is CASSLSSGANVLTF. The CDR3 DNA reads as TGTGCCAGCAGCCTGAGCTCTGGGGCCAACGTCCTGACTTTC.

This clone appeared a single time. J is TRBJ1-5 and V is TRBV4-2, with unresolved D. The CDR3 runs to 15 residues. Germline assignment: CDR1 LGHNA and CDR2 YNFKEQ. V was cut by 1 base and J by 4 bases, with 11 bases left in between. Here the CDR3 reads CASSQVRQANQPQHF. CDR3 DNA sequence: TGTGCCAGCAGCCAAGTGAGGCAGGCAAATCAGCCCCAGCATTTT.

CDR3 in amino acids: CASSRTSGRDGEQYF. The DNA of the CDR3 is TGTGCCAGCAGTAGGACTAGCGGGAGGGATGGGGAGCAGTACTTC. The chain recombines TRBV6-1 with TRBJ2-7; 15 positions agree with TRBD2. CDR1 is MNHNS and CDR2 is SASEGT in the germline V gene. This CDR3 has 15 residues. V shed 5 bases, J shed 7 bases, and the junction held 6 bases outside the gene matches.

This clone was detected only once. J is TRBJ2-1 and V is TRBV29-1, with 7 bases aligning to TRBD1. Germline V gives CDR1 SQVTM, CDR2 ANQGSEA. J was trimmed by 7 bases and V by 0 bases; bases with no gene match: 12. CDR3 size: 16 residues. In DNA, the CDR3 is TGCAGCGTTGAAGAGGGGACAGTTGGACGCCTGAATGAGCAGTTCTTC. This translates into CSVEEGTVGRLNEQFF.

V is TRBV30 and J is TRBJ1-5, with D tentatively TRBD1 (6 bases). CDR1 is GTSNPN and CDR2 is SVGIG in the germline V gene (reference sequence). CDR3 size: 13 residues. CDR3 coding DNA: TGTGCTGTCAGTTTTCAGGGGAATCAGCCCCAGCATTTT. It translates to CAVSFQGNQPQHF.

Only one count was recorded for this clone. This rearrangement joins TRBV5-4 to TRBJ1-2, with a tentative D call TRBD1 (5 bases). V shed 6 bases and J shed 3 bases, with 15 bases lying between them. From germline, CDR1 is SGHNT and CDR2 YYREEE (reference sequence). This CDR3 contains 14 residues. The CDR3: CASTLWSGDYGYTF. CDR3 nucleotide sequence: TGTGCCAGCACCCTATGGTCGGGGGACTATGGCTACACCTTC.

The V gene is TRBV9, the J gene TRBJ2-5; TRBD2 agrees at 11 bases. The CDR3 totals 15 residues. The germline gives CDR1 SGDLS, CDR2 YYNGEE. The ends lost 1 base at V and 4 bases at J; junction bases unmatched: 3. CDR3 amino acids: CASSVTSGSGETQYF. CDR3 DNA sequence: TGTGCCAGCAGCGTAACTAGCGGGAGCGGAGAGACCCAGTACTTC. The variable domain in full, completed from reference TRBV9 and TRBJ2-5, reads DSGVTQTPKHLITATGQRVTLRCSPRSGDLSVYWYQQSLDQGLQFLIQYYNGEERAKGNILERFSAQQFPDLHSELNLSSLELGDSALYFCASSVTSGSGETQYFGPGTRLLVL.

The chain has TRBV9 and TRBJ2-7; D assignment may be TRBD1 or TRBD2 (6 bases each). Germline V lookup: CDR1 SGDLS, CDR2 YYNGEE. Trimming cost V 3 bases and J 3 bases, with 19 bases left between them. The length of the CDR3 is 16 residues. The CDR3 loop reads CASSAGAGGDHYEQYF. The CDR3 DNA sequence: TGTGCCAGCAGCGCGGGGGCTGGCGGGGATCACTACGAGCAGTACTTC.

V usage is TRBV6-5 and J usage is TRBJ1-5; tentative D call: TRBD1 (6 bases). V lost 3 bases, J lost 3 bases, and 12 bases lay in between. This CDR3 contains 15 residues. Germline V lookup: CDR1 MNHEY, CDR2 SVGAGI. Here the CDR3 reads CASSYGGLSNQPQHF. In nucleotides, the CDR3 is TGTGCCAGCAGTTATGGGGGGCTTTCCAATCAGCCCCAGCATTTT.